This TCR beta chain comes out of a study of blood T cell repertoires in COVID-19. Trimming removed 2 bases from V and 0 bases from J, with 8 bases in between. The CDR3 covers 14 residues. Germline values: CDR1 SGHTS, CDR2 YDEGEE. This clone was recorded only once. The method was immunoSEQ multiplex PCR; TCRdb's version includes in-frame clones alone and lacks a portion of them. The repertoire holds nearly 250,000 clones, with approximately 84% as singletons. Sequenced input: peripheral blood. The sequence came from a woman of 80 years or more with acute or convalescent COVID-19. This chain links TRBV5-8 with TRBJ1-2; D is uncertain. CDR3 nucleotide sequence: TGTGCCAGCAGCTTCGGCACAGCTAACTATGGCTACACCTTC. Amino acid sequence: CASSFGTANYGYTF. Variable domain in full (rest from reference TRBV5-8 and TRBJ1-2): EAGVTQSPTHLIKTRGQQATLRCSPISGHTSVYWYQQALGLGLQFLLWYDEGEERNRGNFPPRFSGRQFPNYSSELNVNALELEDSALYLCASSFGTANYGYTFGSGTRLTVV.